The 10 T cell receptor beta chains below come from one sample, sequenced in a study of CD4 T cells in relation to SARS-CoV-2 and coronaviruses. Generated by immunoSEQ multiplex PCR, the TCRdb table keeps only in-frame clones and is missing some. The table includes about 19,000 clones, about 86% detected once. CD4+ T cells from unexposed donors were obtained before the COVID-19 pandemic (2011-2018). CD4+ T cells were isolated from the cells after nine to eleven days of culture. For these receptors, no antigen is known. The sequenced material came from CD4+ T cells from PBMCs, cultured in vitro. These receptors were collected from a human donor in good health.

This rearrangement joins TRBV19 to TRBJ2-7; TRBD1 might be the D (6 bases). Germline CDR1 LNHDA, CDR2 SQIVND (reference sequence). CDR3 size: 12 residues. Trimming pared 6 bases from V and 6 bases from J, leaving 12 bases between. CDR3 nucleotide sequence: TGTGCCAGTAGCAAGACAGGCGTCGAGCAGTACTTC. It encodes CASSKTGVEQYF.

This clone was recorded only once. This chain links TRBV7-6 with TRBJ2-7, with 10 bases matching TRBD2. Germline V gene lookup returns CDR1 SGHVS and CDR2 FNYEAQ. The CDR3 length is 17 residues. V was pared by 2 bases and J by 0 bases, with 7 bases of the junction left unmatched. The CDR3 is CASSLLGLAGDSYEQYF. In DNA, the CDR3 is TGTGCCAGCAGCTTATTGGGGCTAGCGGGAGACTCCTACGAGCAGTACTTC.

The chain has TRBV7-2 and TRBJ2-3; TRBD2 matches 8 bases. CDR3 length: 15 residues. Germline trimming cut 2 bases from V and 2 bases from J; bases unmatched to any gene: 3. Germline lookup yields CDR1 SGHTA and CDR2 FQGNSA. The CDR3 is CASSLRSGVTDTQYF. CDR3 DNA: TGTGCCAGCAGCTTACGTAGCGGGGTCACAGATACGCAGTATTTT.

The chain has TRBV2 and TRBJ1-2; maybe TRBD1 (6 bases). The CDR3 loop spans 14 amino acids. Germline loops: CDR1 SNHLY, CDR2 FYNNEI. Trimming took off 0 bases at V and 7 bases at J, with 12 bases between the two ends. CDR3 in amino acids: CASSEAGNRAGYTF. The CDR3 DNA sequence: TGTGCCAGCAGTGAAGCCGGAAACAGGGCTGGCTACACCTTC. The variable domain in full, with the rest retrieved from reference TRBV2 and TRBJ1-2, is EPEVTQTPSHQVTQMGQEVILRCVPISNHLYFYWYRQILGQKVEFLVSFYNNEISEKSEIFDDQFSVERPDGSNFTLKIRSTKLEDSAMYFCASSEAGNRAGYTFGSGTRLTVV.

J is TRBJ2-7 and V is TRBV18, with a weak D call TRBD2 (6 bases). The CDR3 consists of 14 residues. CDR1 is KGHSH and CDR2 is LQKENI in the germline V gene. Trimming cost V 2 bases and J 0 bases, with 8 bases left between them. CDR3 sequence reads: CASSPRDFSYEQYF. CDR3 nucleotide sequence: TGTGCCAGCTCACCAAGGGACTTCTCCTACGAGCAGTACTTC. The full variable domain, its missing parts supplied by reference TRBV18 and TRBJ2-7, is NAGVMQNPRHLVRRRGQEARLRCSPMKGHSHVYWYRQLPEEGLKFMVYLQKENIIDESGMPKERFSAEFPKEGPSILRIQQVVRGDSAAYFCASSPRDFSYEQYFGPGTRLTVT.

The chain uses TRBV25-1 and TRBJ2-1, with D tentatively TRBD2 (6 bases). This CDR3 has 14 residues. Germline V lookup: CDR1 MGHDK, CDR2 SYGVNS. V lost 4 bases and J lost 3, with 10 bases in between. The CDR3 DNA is TGTGCCAGCAGTGGGCGGGACGTCTACAATGAGCAGTTCTTC. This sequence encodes CASSGRDVYNEQFF.

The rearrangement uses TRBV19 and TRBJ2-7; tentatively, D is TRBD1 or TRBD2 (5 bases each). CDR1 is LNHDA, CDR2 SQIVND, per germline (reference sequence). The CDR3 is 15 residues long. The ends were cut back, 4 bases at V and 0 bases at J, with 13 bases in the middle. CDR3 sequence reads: CASSTGTSSSYEQYF. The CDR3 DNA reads TGTGCCAGTAGTACCGGGACGTCAAGCTCCTACGAGCAGTACTTC.

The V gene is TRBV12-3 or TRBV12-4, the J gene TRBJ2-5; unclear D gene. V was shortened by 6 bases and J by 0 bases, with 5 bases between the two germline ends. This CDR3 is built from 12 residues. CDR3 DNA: TGTGCCAGCAGCCTATACCAAGAGACCCAGTACTTC. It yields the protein CASSLYQETQYF.

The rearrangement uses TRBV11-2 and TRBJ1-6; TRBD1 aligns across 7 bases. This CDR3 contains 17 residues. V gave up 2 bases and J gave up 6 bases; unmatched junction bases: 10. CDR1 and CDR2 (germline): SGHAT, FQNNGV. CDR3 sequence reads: CASSLSQGLVGNSPLHF. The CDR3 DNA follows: TGTGCCAGCAGCTTATCACAGGGGCTTGTCGGTAATTCACCCCTCCACTTT.

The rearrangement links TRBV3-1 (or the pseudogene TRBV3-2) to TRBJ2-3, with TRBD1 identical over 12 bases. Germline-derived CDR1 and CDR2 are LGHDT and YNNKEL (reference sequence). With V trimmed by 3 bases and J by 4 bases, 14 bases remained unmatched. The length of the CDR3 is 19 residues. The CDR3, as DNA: TGTGCCAGCAGCCATCCCGAGGGCCCCCGGGACAGGGGGCCAGATACGCAGTATTTT. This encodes CASSHPEGPRDRGPDTQYF.